A single TCR beta chain is shown here with its context. There are 14 residues in the CDR3. Germline CDR1 is MNHEY and CDR2 is SMNVEV (reference sequence). The germline V and J ends were trimmed by 2 bases and 5 bases, with 7 bases remaining between them. These data are taken from a study of blood T cell repertoires in COVID-19. Looking at the study overall: Italy, Spain and the United States were the sources of the convalescent and acute COVID-19 samples.

Libraries were prepared by immunoSEQ multiplex PCR; TCRdb keeps only in-frame clonotypes and omits some of them. The table includes a few hundred thousand clones, roughly four fifths detected once. The TCR sequence derives from a woman aged 18-30 years with acute or convalescent COVID-19. The chain recombines TRBV27 with TRBJ1-6, with D unresolved. Sequenced: peripheral blood. CDR3 amino acids: CASSLRENNSPLHF. CDR3 DNA: TGTGCCAGCAGTTTACGGGAGAATAATTCACCCCTCCACTTT.